Below, 6 T cell receptor beta chains from the same sample are listed, as sequenced in a study of Graves' ophthalmopathy and Graves' hyperthyroidism. As the template, RNA transcripts were used to amplify TCR beta CDR3 regions. First-round RT-PCR relied on HTBI primers, and a second-round multiplex PCR came next. TCRdb ran MiXCR on the multiplex PCR reads and lists one entry per CDR3 protein. The sample contains under 350,000 distinct CDR3 sequences, 17% of which appear only once. Sequencing was performed on peripheral blood. The origin of the receptors is an adult man with Graves' ophthalmopathy.

This clonotype has at least ten counts. The chain is built from TRBV28 and TRBJ2-5, with D possibly being TRBD2 (5 bases). Per germline, CDR1 MDHEN and CDR2 SYDVKM. The CDR3 length is 13 residues. V gave up 9 bases and J gave up 6 bases, with 17 bases separating them. In DNA form, the CDR3 reads TGTGCCAGTGTCCTCGAGGGCGAACAGACCCAGTACTTC. Protein sequence: CASVLEGEQTQYF.

This clonotype was observed many times. The chain is built from TRBV5-4 and TRBJ2-7, with TRBD1 identical over 9 bases. Germline CDR1 reads SGHNT; CDR2 reads YYREEE (reference sequence). With V trimmed by 3 bases and J by 2 bases, 6 bases remained unmatched. The CDR3 totals 15 residues. The CDR3 sequence is CASSSRDRAPYEQYF. For the CDR3, the DNA is TGTGCCAGCAGCTCCCGGGACAGGGCACCCTACGAGCAGTACTTC.

The CDR3 bases are TGTGCCAGCAGGTCGCCGGGACTAGCGGGGTACGAGCAGTACTTC. Translating it yields CASRSPGLAGYEQYF. The chain couples TRBV6-1 to TRBJ2-7; 13 bases align to TRBD2. Trimming removed 6 bases from V and 4 bases from J; junction bases left unmatched: 6. The CDR3 is 15 residues long. Germline CDR1 MNHNS, CDR2 SASEGT.

The genes are TRBV7-3 and TRBJ2-5; D gene unclear. The CDR3 has 13 amino acids. The V gene lost 2 bases and the J gene lost 7 bases, with 11 bases spanning the gap. Germline V gene lookup returns CDR1 SGHTA and CDR2 FQGTGA. CDR3 in DNA: TGTGCCAGCAGCTTATATATGGACGCGACCCAGTACTTC. Translation gives CASSLYMDATQYF.

This clonotype was seen a few times. The chain couples TRBV7-8 to TRBJ2-2, with D possibly matching TRBD2 (6 bases). Trimming shortened V by 8 bases and J by 6 bases, and 10 bases separated the two germline ends. Germline values: CDR1 SGHVS, CDR2 FQNEAQ. The CDR3 spans 12 residues. The CDR3 DNA is TGTGCCAGCCATGGAGGGTCCGGGGAGCTGTTTTTT. It codes for CASHGGSGELFF.

This clonotype was picked up many times. The gene calls are TRBV6-2 or TRBV6-3 and TRBJ1-1, with D uncertain. V was cut by 3 bases and J by 1 base, with 18 bases left in between. Germline V gene data show CDR1 as MNHEY and CDR2 as SVGEGT. The CDR3 runs to 17 residues. The CDR3 here is CASSYWEQPLPNTEAFF. Written as DNA, the CDR3 is TGTGCCAGCAGTTATTGGGAACAACCCTTACCGAACACTGAAGCTTTCTTT.